This passage covers 29 T cell receptor beta chains from one sample sequenced in a study of control samples from healthy donors and cancer patients. The protocol was immunoSEQ multiplex PCR, while the TCRdb copy is restricted to in-frame clones and leaves out a portion. The top ten hold over 15% of the sample, which has about 100,000 clones, about 90% seen once. The sequenced sample was blood. All receptors derive from a woman in her fifties or sixties in good health.

The chain employs TRBV6-2 or TRBV6-3 and TRBJ2-3; 12 positions agree with TRBD2. The CDR3 sequence is 16 residues long. The germline V gene encodes CDR1 MNHEY and CDR2 SVGEGT. Unmatched junction bases numbered 7, after V lost 6 bases and J lost 3 bases. CDR3 nucleotides: TGTGCCAGCAGCCAGACTAGCGGGAGTTTTACAGATACGCAGTATTTT. This translates into CASSQTSGSFTDTQYF.

This chain connects TRBV11-2 to TRBJ1-2; D not certain. The germline V gene has CDR1 SGHAT and CDR2 FQNNGV. V was cut by 0 bases and J by 4 bases, with 6 bases left in between. The CDR3 spans 13 residues. CDR3 bases: TGTGCCAGCAGCTTAGATTCAGTCTATGGCTACACCTTC. Its protein is CASSLDSVYGYTF.

The V gene is TRBV6-6, the J gene TRBJ1-1; D may be TRBD1 (5 bases). With 2 bases removed from V and 4 bases from J, the gap between germline ends came to 8 bases. The V gene's germline CDR1 is MNHNY and CDR2 SVGAGI (reference sequence). The CDR3 is made up of 13 amino acids. The DNA of the CDR3 is TGTGCCAGCAGTTACGGGGGGTCCACTGAAGCTTTCTTT. Its protein product is CASSYGGSTEAFF.

This sequence joins TRBV27 and TRBJ2-7, with D maybe TRBD1 (6 bases). Per germline, CDR1 MNHEY and CDR2 SMNVEV (reference sequence). Trimming pared 4 bases from V and 4 bases from J, leaving 14 bases between. This CDR3 region has 14 residues. This CDR3 is CASSSSLQGYEQYV. The CDR3 DNA sequence: TGTGCCAGCAGTTCCTCATTACAGGGTTACGAGCAGTACGTC.

This chain links TRBV6-2 or TRBV6-3 with TRBJ1-4, with 8 bases aligning to TRBD1. V lost 0 bases, J lost 7 bases, and 4 bases stayed unmatched. Germline V CDR1 and CDR2: MNHEY, SVGEGT. This CDR3 spans 15 amino acids. Here the CDR3 reads CASSYSDRAFEKLFF. The CDR3 DNA follows: TGTGCCAGCAGTTACTCGGACAGGGCTTTTGAAAAACTGTTTTTT.

The chain employs TRBV11-2 and TRBJ2-1; no reliable D call. V was trimmed by 1 base and J by 7 bases, leaving 14 bases between them. Germline lookup yields CDR1 SGHAT and CDR2 FQNNGV. The CDR3 runs to 15 residues. The DNA of the CDR3 is TGTGCCAGCAGCTTAGGTTGCCGTAGGTGGAATGAGCAGTTCTTC. Amino acid sequence: CASSLGCRRWNEQFF.

The chain carries TRBV9 and TRBJ2-1; no definite D call. The CDR3 runs to 13 residues. V was shortened by 7 bases and J by 3 bases, with 11 bases between the two germline ends. In germline, CDR1 is SGDLS, CDR2 YYNGEE. For the CDR3, the DNA is TGTGCCAGCGCCGGTCAGAACTACAATGAGCAGTTCTTC. Amino acids: CASAGQNYNEQFF.

The chain is built from TRBV10-2 and TRBJ2-7; no definite D call. V dropped 8 bases and J dropped 4 bases, with 18 bases sitting between them. Germline V gene data show CDR1 as WSHSY and CDR2 as SAAADI. The length of the CDR3 is 14 residues. CDR3 in amino acids: CASASSRASYEQYV. The CDR3 region has the DNA TGCGCCAGCGCATCGAGCAGAGCGTCATACGAGCAGTACGTC.

Note on this clone: One junction end disagrees with the germline gene, perhaps due to a read error. The chain links TRBV18 to TRBJ2-7; unclear D gene. CDR1 is KGHSH, CDR2 LQKENI, per germline. The CDR3 spans 14 residues. The chain's CDR3 is CASSPPTVPYEQYF. CDR3 DNA: TGTGCCAGCTCGCCACCAACTGTACCCTACGAGCAGTACTTC.

The chain has TRBV7-6 and TRBJ1-4; possible D gene TRBD1, 6 bases. The germline V gene has CDR1 SGHVS and CDR2 FNYEAQ. The CDR3 has 16 amino acids. V lost 0 bases to trimming and J lost 14 bases, with 22 bases between them. For the CDR3, the DNA is TGTGCCAGCAGCTTAGCTCCGATGGCAGGGGCCGGGGGGCTGTTTTTT. Translation gives CASSLAPMAGAGGLFF. The full variable domain, completed using reference TRBV7-6 and TRBJ1-4, is GAGVSQSPRYKVTKRGQDVALRCDPISGHVSLYWYRQALGQGPEFLTYFNYEAQQDKSGLPNDRFSAERPEGSISTLTIQRTEQRDSAMYRCASSLAPMAGAGGLFFGSGTQLSVL.

This chain joins TRBV7-9 and TRBJ1-2; D is unresolved. Germline CDR1 reads SEHNR; CDR2 reads FQNEAQ (reference sequence). The CDR3 runs to 15 residues. Trimming took 1 base from V and 4 from J, leaving 13 bases between them. In nucleotides, the CDR3 is TGTGCCAGCAGCTTAGTTTTGGGCGCCCGCTATGGCTACACCTTC. It is translated as CASSLVLGARYGYTF.

This clone was counted only a few times. This chain connects TRBV6-5 to TRBJ1-3; D is unresolved. Germline assignment: CDR1 MNHEY and CDR2 SVGAGI. Trimming left V 8 bases short and J 0 bases short, with 11 bases between. The CDR3 is made up of 14 amino acids. In DNA form, the CDR3 reads TGTGCCAGCTCTACGGCTCGCTCTGGAAACACCATATATTTT. This codes for CASSTARSGNTIYF.

This rearrangement joins TRBV3-1 (or the pseudogene TRBV3-2) to TRBJ1-1; D unresolved. Looked up from germline, CDR1 is LGHDT and CDR2 is YNNKEL (reference sequence). This CDR3 spans 15 amino acids. The V and J ends lost 4 bases and 4 bases respectively, with 16 bases between them. CDR3 region: CASSPWAQGSTEAFF. The CDR3 nucleotides are TGTGCCAGCAGCCCGTGGGCTCAAGGGAGCACTGAAGCTTTCTTT.

The DNA of the CDR3 is TGTGCCAGCAGCAGGGGTTATAGCAATCAGCCCCAGCATTTT. It specifies CASSRGYSNQPQHF. V is TRBV9 and J is TRBJ1-5; tentative D call: TRBD1 (5 bases). Germline assignment: CDR1 SGDLS and CDR2 YYNGEE. Trimming removed 4 bases at V and 0 bases at J, with 8 bases between. The CDR3 totals 14 residues.

The V gene is TRBV14, the J gene TRBJ1-1; D ambiguous. CDR3 length equals 13 residues. Trimming left V 4 bases short and J 2 bases short, with 8 bases between. From germline, CDR1 is SGHDN and CDR2 FVKESK. DNA of the CDR3: TGTGCCAGCAGCCGAGGCCCAAACACTGAAGCTTTCTTT. Its protein is CASSRGPNTEAFF.

The V gene is TRBV7-9, the J gene TRBJ1-3, with D perhaps matching TRBD1 (5 bases). The CDR3 is 16 residues long. CDR1 and CDR2 from the germline V gene are SEHNR and FQNEAQ (reference sequence). Trimming shortened V by 6 bases and J by 4 bases, and 19 bases separated the two germline ends. In DNA form, the CDR3 reads TGTGCCAGCAGTCTCCTCGCGGGGGTTTCAGGAAACACCATATATTTT. Its protein product is CASSLLAGVSGNTIYF.

CDR3 region: CASSLGQGSYYLREQYF. As DNA, the CDR3 is TGTGCCAGCAGCTTAGGGCAGGGGTCTTACTATCTACGCGAGCAGTACTTC. The chain combines TRBV11-2 with TRBJ2-7, with D maybe TRBD1 (6 bases). The CDR3 totals 17 residues. Trimming removed 1 base at V and 6 bases at J, with 22 bases between. In germline, CDR1 is SGHAT, CDR2 FQNNGV.

CDR3 protein: CSVRGSSYEQYF. The CDR3 nucleotides are TGCAGCGTCCGCGGCAGCTCCTACGAGCAGTACTTC. This sequence joins TRBV29-1 and TRBJ2-7; D not resolved. Trimming stripped 6 bases from V and 0 bases from J, with 9 bases between. This CDR3 spans 12 amino acids. Germline V gene lookup returns CDR1 SQVTM and CDR2 ANQGSEA.

On this clone itself: In the same sample, other DNA sequences code for this CDR3. The chain is built from TRBV9 and TRBJ1-2; D gene uncertain. Germline V gene sequence: CDR1 SGDLS, CDR2 YYNGEE. The CDR3 has 14 residues. Trimming took 2 bases from V and 0 from J, leaving 8 bases between them. The CDR3 is CASSVGGTNYGYTF. CDR3 coding DNA: TGTGCCAGCAGCGTCGGTGGGACTAACTATGGCTACACCTTC.

The rearrangement joins TRBV5-1 to TRBJ2-7; D uncertain. V lost 0 bases to trimming and J lost 0 bases, with 4 bases between them. Germline CDR1 reads SGHRS; CDR2 reads YFSETQ. This CDR3 is built from 13 residues. The CDR3 reads CASSLEGSYEQYF. The CDR3 bases are TGCGCCAGCAGCTTGGAGGGCTCCTACGAGCAGTACTTC.

V usage is TRBV7-3 and J usage is TRBJ2-1; D possibly corresponds to TRBD2 (6 bases). V lost 3 bases to trimming and J lost 5 bases, with 14 bases between them. The CDR3 is made up of 15 amino acids. Germline CDR1 reads SGHTA; CDR2 reads FQGTGA. The CDR3 coding sequence is TGTGCCAGCAGCTTCGGCGGGACCGGAAACAATGAGCAGTTCTTC. Its translation is CASSFGGTGNNEQFF.

The chain carries TRBV21-1 and TRBJ2-7. TRBV21-1 corresponds to a pseudogene. The CDR3 is 15 amino acids. CDR3 protein: CASSKVSGASYEQYV. The CDR3 nucleotides read TGTGCCAGCAGCAAAGTTTCGGGCGCTAGCTACGAGCAGTACGTC.

This clone was observed once. The chain is built from TRBV5-1 and TRBJ2-1; D may correspond to TRBD1 or TRBD2 (5 bases each). Germline-derived CDR1 and CDR2 are SGHRS and YFSETQ. The CDR3 extends over 12 amino acids. V lost 5 bases and J 9 bases, leaving 12 bases between the germline ends. The chain's CDR3 is CASRLGGSEQFF. CDR3 nucleotides: TGCGCCAGCAGACTTGGGGGAAGTGAGCAGTTCTTC.

The gene calls are TRBV13 and TRBJ2-1, with D possibly TRBD1 on 7 matching bases. The germline V gene has CDR1 PRHDT and CDR2 FYEKMQ (reference sequence). With 5 bases removed from V and 9 bases from J, the gap between germline ends came to 14 bases. The CDR3 has 13 residues. The CDR3 nucleotides are TGTGCCAGCAGCCGAAACAGGGGAGGTGAGCAGTTCTTC. Its translation is CASSRNRGGEQFF.

The chain carries TRBV2 and TRBJ1-5; perhaps TRBD1 as D (6 bases). The CDR3 is 15 amino acids. Between the trimmed V and J ends, which lost 7 bases and 4 bases, there was a span of 17 bases. CDR1 SNHLY and CDR2 FYNNEI come from the germline V gene. The CDR3 region has the DNA TGTGCCAGCACCCTAGGGGGGGCGAGGAATCAGCCCCAGCATTTT. Its protein is CASTLGGARNQPQHF.

This clone was counted a single time. The V call is TRBV9, the J call TRBJ1-2; D call uncertain. V lost 0 bases to trimming and J lost 5 bases, with 14 bases between them. Germline V lookup: CDR1 SGDLS, CDR2 YYNGEE. CDR3 length: 15 residues. As DNA, the CDR3 is TGTGCCAGCAGCGTAGCGGTTTGGGGTCGTTATGGCTACACCTTC. This gives the protein CASSVAVWGRYGYTF.

The chain uses TRBV12-3 or TRBV12-4 and TRBJ1-2; D is ambiguous. V lost 3 bases and J 5 bases, leaving 7 bases between the germline ends. The length of the CDR3 is 12 residues. DNA for the CDR3: TGTGCCAGCAGTTTGAGGGAATATGGCTACACCTTC. It yields the protein CASSLREYGYTF.

The V and J genes are TRBV19 and TRBJ2-2; TRBD1 matches at 8 bases. V gave up 7 bases and J gave up 6 bases; unmatched junction bases: 10. The V gene's germline CDR1 is LNHDA and CDR2 SQIVND (reference sequence). CDR3 length: 15 amino acids. CDR3 sequence reads: CASTPDRGRPGELFF. For the CDR3, the DNA is TGTGCCAGTACTCCCGACAGGGGACGTCCCGGGGAGCTGTTTTTT.

The gene calls are TRBV5-4 and TRBJ2-3; D is possibly TRBD2 (5 bases). V was cut by 2 bases and J by 8 bases, with 15 bases left in between. CDR3 length: 14 residues. Germline CDR1 reads SGHNT; CDR2 reads YYREEE (reference sequence). CDR3 region: CASSFDRTPATQYF. As DNA, the CDR3 is TGTGCCAGCAGCTTTGACCGGACTCCTGCTACGCAGTATTTT.